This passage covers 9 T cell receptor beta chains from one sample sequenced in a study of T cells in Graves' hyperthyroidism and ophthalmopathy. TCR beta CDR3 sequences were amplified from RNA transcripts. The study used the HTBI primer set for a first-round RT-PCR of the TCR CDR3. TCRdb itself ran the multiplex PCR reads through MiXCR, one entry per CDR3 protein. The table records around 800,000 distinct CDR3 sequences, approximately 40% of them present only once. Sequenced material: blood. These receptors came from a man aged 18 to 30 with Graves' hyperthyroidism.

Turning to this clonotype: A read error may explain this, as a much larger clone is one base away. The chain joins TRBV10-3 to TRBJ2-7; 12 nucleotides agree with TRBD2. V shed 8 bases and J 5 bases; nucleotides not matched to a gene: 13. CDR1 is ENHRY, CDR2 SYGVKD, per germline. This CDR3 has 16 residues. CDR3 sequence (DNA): TGTGCCATCTCCAGGACCTCACTAGCGGGAGGCAACGAGCAGTACTTC. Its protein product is CAISRTSLAGGNEQYF.

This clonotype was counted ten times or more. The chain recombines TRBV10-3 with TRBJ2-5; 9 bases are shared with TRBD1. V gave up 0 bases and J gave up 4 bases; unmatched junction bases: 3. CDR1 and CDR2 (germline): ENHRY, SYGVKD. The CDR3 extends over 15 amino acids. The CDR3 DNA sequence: TGTGCCATCAGTGAGTCTACAGGGGGCGGAGAGACCCAGTACTTC. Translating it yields CAISESTGGGETQYF.

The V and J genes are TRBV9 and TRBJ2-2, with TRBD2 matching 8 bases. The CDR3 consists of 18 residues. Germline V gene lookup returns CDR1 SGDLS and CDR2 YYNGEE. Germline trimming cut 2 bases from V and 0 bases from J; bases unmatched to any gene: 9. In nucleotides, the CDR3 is TGTGCCAGCAGCGTCAGTACTAGCGGAGGGGCGAACACCGGGGAGCTGTTTTTT. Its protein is CASSVSTSGGANTGELFF.

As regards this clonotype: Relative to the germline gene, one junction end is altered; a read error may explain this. This CDR3 reads CASSETQGAMVMEGYTF. The CDR3 DNA reads TGTGCCAGCAGTGAAACACAGGGGGCGATGGTGATGGAGGGCTACACCTTC. The chain has TRBV10-3 and TRBJ1-2; 9 bases line up with TRBD1. CDR3 length: 17 residues. Looked up from germline, CDR1 is ENHRY and CDR2 is SYGVKD.

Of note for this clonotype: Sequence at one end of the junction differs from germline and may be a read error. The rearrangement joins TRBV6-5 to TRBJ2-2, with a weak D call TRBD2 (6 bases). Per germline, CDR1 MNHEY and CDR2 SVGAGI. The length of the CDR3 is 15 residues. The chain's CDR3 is CAISYWGANTGELFF. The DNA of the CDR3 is TGTGCCATCAGTTACTGGGGGGCGAACACCGGGGAGCTGTTTTTT.

CDR3 residues: CSLRTFQETQYF. CDR3 bases: TGCAGCCTCCGGACGTTCCAAGAGACCCAGTACTTC. This rearrangement joins TRBV20-1 to TRBJ2-5, with unresolved D. This CDR3 has 12 amino acids. Germline V lookup: CDR1 DFQATT, CDR2 SNEGSKA (reference sequence).

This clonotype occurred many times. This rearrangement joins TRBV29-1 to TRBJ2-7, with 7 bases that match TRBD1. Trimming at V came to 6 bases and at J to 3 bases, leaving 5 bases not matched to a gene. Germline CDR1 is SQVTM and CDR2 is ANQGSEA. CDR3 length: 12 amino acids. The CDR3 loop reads CSVERQGYEQYF. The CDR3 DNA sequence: TGCAGCGTAGAACGACAGGGCTACGAGCAGTACTTC.

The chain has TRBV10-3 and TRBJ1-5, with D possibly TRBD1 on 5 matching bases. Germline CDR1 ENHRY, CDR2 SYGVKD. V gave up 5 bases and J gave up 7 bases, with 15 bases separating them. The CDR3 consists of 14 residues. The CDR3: CAISSTVGNQPQHF. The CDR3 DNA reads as TGTGCCATCAGTTCGACAGTTGGAAACCAGCCCCAGCATTTT.

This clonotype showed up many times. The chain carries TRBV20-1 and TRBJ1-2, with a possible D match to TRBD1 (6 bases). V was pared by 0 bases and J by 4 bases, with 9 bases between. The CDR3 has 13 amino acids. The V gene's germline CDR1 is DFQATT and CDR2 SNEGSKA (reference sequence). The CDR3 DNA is TGCAGTGCTAGAGAGACAGGAATCTATGGCTACACCTTC. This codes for CSARETGIYGYTF.